This TCR beta chain was found in a study of sequential checkpoint blockade in melanoma. Study context: Maintenance nivolumab came after either treatment sequence. TCRβ was sequenced from DNA of 90 or so pretreatment tumors. After nivolumab or ipilimumab alone, twenty-two patients had week-13 rebiopsies.

This clone was counted only a few times. Treatment here: randomized to nivolumab then ipilimumab (arm A) or the reverse (arm B). Patients had received no earlier DNA-damaging chemotherapy. Data came from immunoSEQ multiplex PCR; TCRdb stores just in-frame clones and leaves some out. The repertoire has 2,500 to 3,500 clones, roughly a quarter of them found once; the top ten carry around 10%. The TCR originated in a human donor with melanoma. Material: tumor tissue (inferred from file names), obtained from a patient given nivolumab and ipilimumab in sequence.

Here the CDR3 reads CASSSRGTSGMNEQFF. DNA of the CDR3: TGTGCCAGCAGTTCTAGGGGGACTAGCGGGATGAATGAGCAGTTCTTC. This chain joins TRBV6-8 and TRBJ2-1; 13 positions match TRBD2. There are 16 residues in the CDR3. The germline gives CDR1 MNHGY, CDR2 SAAAGT. Germline trimming cut 4 bases from V and 7 bases from J; bases unmatched to any gene: 7.